Shown below are 20 T cell receptor beta chains from a single sample sequenced in a study of response to subunit inactivated influenza vaccine. Using its own MiXCR run on the RT-PCR reads, TCRdb lists one record per CDR3 protein. The repertoire has 500,000 to 600,000 distinct CDR3 sequences, approximately 10% of them found once; the top ten carry approximately 11%. The data were also submitted as part of a second study, on T cells expressing NK-cell markers. That publication notes: Making the TCR beta cDNA relied on 5'RACE template switching with UMIs.

The sample was PBMCs from blood, taken on the day of vaccination. These receptors originate from a man in his fifties who received an inactivated influenza vaccine.

This sequence joins TRBV10-3 and TRBJ2-3, with D possibly TRBD2 on 6 matching bases. Germline CDR1 reads ENHRY; CDR2 reads SYGVKD. The CDR3 runs to 15 residues. V gave up 2 bases and J gave up 1 base, with 10 bases separating them. DNA for the CDR3: TGTGCCATCAGTGAGGAAGGACTACGCACAGATACGCAGTATTTT. Its translation: CAISEEGLRTDTQYF.

This clonotype turned up a few times. The CDR3 DNA follows: TGTGCCAGCAGAGGGGGGGCACAGGGGATGGGCGAGCAGTTCTTC. This sequence encodes CASRGGAQGMGEQFF. The chain uses TRBV12-3 or TRBV12-4 and TRBJ2-1; the D gene could be TRBD1 or TRBD2 (7 bases each). V was cut by 6 bases and J by 10 bases, with 22 bases left in between. This CDR3 spans 15 amino acids.

This clonotype has only a few counts. V usage is TRBV20-1 and J usage is TRBJ1-2; D is uncertain. Germline assignment: CDR1 DFQATT and CDR2 SNEGSKA (reference sequence). The V and J ends lost 6 bases and 4 bases respectively, with 6 bases between them. CDR3 length equals 10 residues. The CDR3 DNA reads TGCAGTGCCTACGCCTATGGCTACACCTTC. Protein product: CSAYAYGYTF.

This clonotype has a handful of counts. The chain uses TRBV7-9 and TRBJ1-1, with D unresolved. Germline V lookup: CDR1 SEHNR, CDR2 FQNEAQ (reference sequence). CDR3 size: 11 residues. V was pared by 4 bases and J by 6 bases, with 6 bases between. The CDR3 region is CASSSYSEAFF. The DNA of the CDR3 is TGTGCCAGCAGCTCCTACTCTGAAGCTTTCTTT.

This clonotype was seen repeatedly, ten times or more. The chain recombines TRBV4-2 with TRBJ2-7; 9 bases map to TRBD1. The CDR3 has 15 residues. Looked up from germline, CDR1 is LGHNA and CDR2 is YNFKEQ. With 0 bases clipped from V and 4 bases from J, the junction kept 4 bases outside the gene matches. This CDR3 is CASSQDLQGAYEQYF. The DNA for the CDR3 is TGTGCCAGCAGCCAAGACCTACAGGGGGCATACGAGCAGTACTTC.

About this clonotype itself: An end of the junction does not agree with germline; a read error may underlie this. CDR3 in amino acids: CPSSPRAGGPNTGELFF. The CDR3 nucleotides are TGTCCCAGCAGCCCAAGGGCGGGAGGCCCCAACACCGGGGAGCTGTTTTTT. The chain links TRBV4-2 to TRBJ2-2; 8 nucleotides line up with TRBD2. The germline CDR1 and CDR2 sequences are LGHNA and YNFKEQ. The CDR3 runs 17 residues.

This clonotype was observed at least ten times. The chain employs TRBV7-9 and TRBJ2-1; D remains ambiguous. Germline V gives CDR1 SEHNR, CDR2 FQNEAQ (reference sequence). The CDR3 consists of 11 residues. Trimming pared 5 bases from V and 8 bases from J, leaving 7 bases between. The DNA of the CDR3 is TGTGCCAGCAGCGAGCAAGATGAGCAGTTCTTC. Residues: CASSEQDEQFF.

This clonotype was picked up many times. The chain carries TRBV5-1 and TRBJ2-1; 7 positions agree with TRBD2. CDR3 length: 16 amino acids. With 0 bases clipped from V and 0 bases from J, the junction kept 3 bases outside the gene matches. In germline, CDR1 is SGHRS, CDR2 YFSETQ. CDR3 residues: CASSLVASGSYNEQFF. CDR3 coding DNA: TGCGCCAGCAGCTTGGTGGCTAGCGGCTCCTACAATGAGCAGTTCTTC.

The chain carries TRBV20-1 and TRBJ2-5, with 8 bases fitting TRBD2. The CDR3 is 12 residues long. With V trimmed by 6 bases and J by 4 bases, 4 bases remained unmatched. The germline V gene encodes CDR1 DFQATT and CDR2 SNEGSKA (reference sequence). CDR3 region: CSAGTRGETQYF. The CDR3 region has the DNA TGCAGTGCAGGGACTAGGGGAGAGACCCAGTACTTC.

This clonotype was counted a few times. CDR3 protein: CASSLTGLPYEQYF. The DNA for the CDR3 is TGTGCCAGCAGCTTAACGGGTCTCCCCTACGAGCAGTACTTC. The chain couples TRBV7-2 to TRBJ2-7, with D hard to call. Germline V gives CDR1 SGHTA, CDR2 FQGNSA. The V and J ends lost 2 bases and 2 bases respectively, with 10 bases between them. The CDR3 consists of 14 residues.

There are a few counts of this clonotype. The J gene is TRBJ1-6, the V gene TRBV20-1; D not resolved. The CDR3 length is 15 residues. CDR1 and CDR2 from the germline V gene are DFQATT and SNEGSKA (reference sequence). The ends were cut back, 3 bases at V and 0 bases at J, with 9 bases in the middle. CDR3 bases: TGCAGTGCTAGTTCGGGGAGCTCCTATAATTCACCCCTCCACTTT. It is translated as CSASSGSSYNSPLHF.

This clonotype was recorded a few times. The V call is TRBV20-1, the J call TRBJ1-5; D may be TRBD1 (5 bases). The CDR3 extends over 14 amino acids. V lost 1 base and J 6 bases, leaving 13 bases between the germline ends. Germline CDR1 is DFQATT and CDR2 is SNEGSKA (reference sequence). The CDR3 is CSARGGTRGQPQHF. The CDR3 DNA reads TGCAGTGCTAGAGGGGGGACTAGGGGTCAGCCCCAGCATTTT.

The V and J genes are TRBV6-1 and TRBJ2-3; 7 nucleotides align to TRBD1. V lost 6 bases to trimming and J lost 1 base; unmatched junction nucleotides: 10. The CDR3 spans 16 residues. Per germline, CDR1 MNHNS and CDR2 SASEGT. CDR3 protein: CASSLGQARGTDTQYF. CDR3 sequence (DNA): TGTGCCAGCAGCCTAGGACAGGCTCGCGGCACAGATACGCAGTATTTT.

This chain connects TRBV20-1 to TRBJ2-1; D unclear. The V gene's germline CDR1 is DFQATT and CDR2 SNEGSKA (reference sequence). The V end lost 4 bases, the J end lost 4 bases, and 8 bases lay between the germline ends. The CDR3 runs to 12 residues. CDR3 loop: CSAKAGYNEQFF. The CDR3 DNA is TGCAGTGCTAAAGCCGGGTACAATGAGCAGTTCTTC.

This clonotype has only a few counts. This chain joins TRBV11-2 and TRBJ2-7; D unresolved. Germline assignment: CDR1 SGHAT and CDR2 FQNNGV. V lost 2 bases and J 1 base, leaving 18 bases between the germline ends. The CDR3 length is 17 residues. The CDR3 region has the DNA TGTGCCAGCAGCTTAACCTCCTCGCCCAGGAAATCCTACGAGCAGTACTTC. Protein product: CASSLTSSPRKSYEQYF. Based on the CDR3 plus reference TRBV11-2 and TRBJ2-7, the full variable domain is EAGVAQSPRYKIIEKRQSVAFWCNPISGHATLYWYQQILGQGPKLLIQFQNNGVVDDSQLPKDRFSAERLKGVDSTLKIQPAKLEDSAVYLCASSLTSSPRKSYEQYFGPGTRLTVT.

In its sample, this clonotype was seen a few times. This rearrangement joins TRBV10-3 to TRBJ2-1, with TRBD2 identical over 9 bases. V trimming: 3 bases; J trimming: 7 bases; junction bases outside the gene matches: 4. Germline V gene sequence: CDR1 ENHRY, CDR2 SYGVKD. There are 14 residues in the CDR3. The CDR3 sequence is CAISDGGGVNEQFF. CDR3 DNA: TGTGCCATCAGTGACGGCGGGGGGGTTAATGAGCAGTTCTTC.

This clonotype was detected only a few times. The V and J genes are TRBV12-3 or TRBV12-4 and TRBJ2-4; D is uncertain. The V and J ends lost 6 bases and 3 bases respectively, with 12 bases between them. This CDR3 spans 14 amino acids. CDR3 amino acids: CASSDDWGKNIQYF. CDR3 DNA: TGTGCCAGCAGCGACGATTGGGGCAAAAACATTCAGTACTTC.

This clonotype was detected many times. This rearrangement joins TRBV5-1 to TRBJ1-3; the D gene is possibly TRBD1 (5 bases). CDR1 is SGHRS and CDR2 is YFSETQ in the germline V gene. This CDR3 region has 16 residues. The V end lost 0 bases, the J end lost 2 bases, and 12 bases lay between the germline ends. CDR3 in amino acids: CASSLARPRAGNTIYF. CDR3 DNA: TGCGCCAGCAGCTTGGCCAGACCCAGGGCTGGAAACACCATATATTTT.

The table lists this clonotype with a few counts. In DNA, the CDR3 is TGTGCCAGCAGTTCAGGTAGGGGCCAGCCCCAGCATTTT. This sequence encodes CASSSGRGQPQHF. This chain joins TRBV6-2 or TRBV6-3 and TRBJ1-5, with D maybe TRBD1 (5 bases). The CDR3 contains 13 residues. The V end lost 4 bases, the J end lost 7 bases, and 11 bases lay between the germline ends. Germline assignment: CDR1 MNHEY and CDR2 SVGEGT.

V gene TRBV6-2 or TRBV6-3 combines with J gene TRBJ2-5; D is perhaps TRBD1 or TRBD2 (7 bases each). The CDR3 has 13 residues. Trimming removed 10 bases from V and 5 bases from J, with 17 bases in between. Germline V gives CDR1 MNHEY, CDR2 SVGEGT. CDR3 amino acids: CATQGGGLETQYF. In nucleotides, the CDR3 is TGTGCCACTCAGGGGGGGGGCCTGGAGACCCAGTACTTC.